This T cell receptor beta chain is from a study of T cells in Graves' hyperthyroidism and ophthalmopathy. This clonotype was observed many times. The antigen remains undetermined. Findings and caveats of the study: The majority of expanded thyroid clonotypes above 0.001 also appeared in blood.

CDR3 length equals 16 residues. With V trimmed by 2 bases and J by 4 bases, 6 bases remained unmatched. The V gene's germline CDR1 is SGHRS and CDR2 YFSETQ. It was RNA transcripts that yielded the amplified TCR beta CDR3 regions. The TCR CDR3 was amplified in a first-round RT-PCR using the HTBI primer set. Each CDR3 protein gets one entry after TCRdb re-called the multiplex PCR reads with MiXCR. The sample yields a few hundred thousand distinct CDR3 sequences, more than 15% seen once. Specimen: blood. The clonotype originates from a woman aged 40 to 49 with Graves' ophthalmopathy. The chain couples TRBV5-1 to TRBJ1-4; 9 nucleotides line up with TRBD1. DNA of the CDR3: TGCGCCAGCAGCTTAACACCGGGACAGGGTAATGAAAAACTGTTTTTT. Its translation: CASSLTPGQGNEKLFF.